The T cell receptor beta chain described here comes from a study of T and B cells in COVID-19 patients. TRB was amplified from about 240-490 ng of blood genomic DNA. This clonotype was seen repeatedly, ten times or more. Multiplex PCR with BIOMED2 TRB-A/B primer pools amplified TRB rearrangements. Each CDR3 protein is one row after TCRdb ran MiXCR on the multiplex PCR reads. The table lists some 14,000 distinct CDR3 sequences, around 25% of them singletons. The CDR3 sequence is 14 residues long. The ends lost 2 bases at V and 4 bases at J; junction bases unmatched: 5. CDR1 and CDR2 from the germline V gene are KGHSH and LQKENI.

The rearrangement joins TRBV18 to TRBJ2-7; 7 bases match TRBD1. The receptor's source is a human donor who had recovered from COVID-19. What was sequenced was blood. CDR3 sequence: CASSPRGPEYEQYF. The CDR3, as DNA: TGTGCCAGCTCACCAAGGGGGCCTGAATACGAGCAGTACTTC.